This TCR beta chain was sequenced for a study of cytomegalovirus exposure and HLA in healthy donors. As for the study in general: The 120 validation repertoires were produced on the same platform as the roughly 720 repertoires of the first cohort. This was reported in a later analysis. General study points: Reports showed the classifier diagnosing cytomegalovirus status with high specificity and sensitivity.

Sequenced by immunoSEQ multiplex PCR; TCRdb stores in-frame clones only, minus some. The sample consists of 150,000 or so clones, approximately 90% of them appearing once. Looked up from germline, CDR1 is SGHTA and CDR2 is FQGNSA. This CDR3 region has 16 residues. The ends lost 1 base at V and 4 bases at J; junction bases unmatched: 5. Concerning this clone itself: Antigen unknown.

Source material: PBMCs. The TCR comes from a woman in her 30s in good health and CMV-seropositive. The chain employs TRBV7-2 and TRBJ2-5; 11 nucleotides agree with TRBD2. The CDR3 DNA follows: TGTGCCAGCAGCTTAGGAGCTAGCGGGGGGATAGAGACCCAGTACTTC. It translates to CASSLGASGGIETQYF.